This TCR beta chain originates from a study of blood T cell repertoires in COVID-19. Study at large: Material from acute and convalescent COVID-19 was sourced from the United States, Italy and Spain. In each case, the material was cDNA or gDNA derived from T cells, B-cell-depleted T cells, or PBMCs.

The CDR3 consists of 14 residues. V gave up 7 bases and J gave up 8 bases, with 20 bases separating them. Germline V gives CDR1 MNHEY, CDR2 SMNVEV (reference sequence). As processed by the authors: Using reference gene primer amplification, nucleated cell counts were estimated. The table came from immunoSEQ multiplex PCR; TCRdb's copy has only in-frame clones and leaves some out. The V and J calls and the clone size are those of that table, but D and trimming were determined from the DNA. The table includes about 160,000 clones, approximately 85% detected once. The sequence was collected from a man aged 35-49 years with acute or convalescent COVID-19. Material: peripheral blood. The chain couples TRBV27 to TRBJ1-2; tentatively, D is TRBD1 (6 bases). As DNA, the CDR3 is TGTGCCAGCACCAAGGATTCTGGGGGCGGAGGCTACACCTTC. It is translated as CASTKDSGGGGYTF.